This T cell receptor beta chain is from a study of shared clonotypes between healthy human individuals. Whole-study results and caveats: Unshared clonotypes carried lower generation probabilities than those common to all four donors. Generally, naive subsets came out with larger estimated richness than memory subsets.

Turning to this clone: The antigen remains undetermined.

CD45RO negativity and positive selection for CCR7 defined naive CD8 cells, a population that excluded terminally differentiated effector memory CD45RA+ cells. The healthy adult donors were HIV-negative and reported no recent acute infections or vaccinations. The germline V and J ends were trimmed by 5 bases and 2 bases, with 19 bases remaining between them. This CDR3 has 17 residues. Germline V gene sequence: CDR1 MDHEN, CDR2 SYDVKM. Using immunoSEQ multiplex PCR, the repertoire was profiled, and TCRdb retains in-frame clones only, with some absent. The sample has around 700,000 clones; roughly 94% are singletons.

The clonotype comes from a man younger than 40 in good health. The chain links TRBV28 to TRBJ2-1, with D possibly being TRBD2 (6 bases). Sequences were obtained from naive CD8+ T cells sorted from blood. This CDR3 is CASSPVGYGSTYNEQFF. The CDR3 DNA reads TGTGCCAGCAGTCCGGTGGGCTACGGGAGTACCTACAATGAGCAGTTCTTC.